The rows below give T cell receptor beta chains drawn from one sample of a study of T cells in Graves' hyperthyroidism and ophthalmopathy. TCRdb fed the multiplex PCR reads into MiXCR, producing one record per CDR3 protein. The data contain 550,000 to 700,000 distinct CDR3 sequences, about half of them singletons. The sample consisted of peripheral blood or thyroid tissue (not recorded which). These receptors were collected from an adult woman with Graves' disease, either hyperthyroidism or ophthalmopathy (not recorded which). CDR3s include the opening cysteine and the closing phenylalanine or tryptophan. Each record gives: J gene, V gene, CDR3 protein.

TRBJ1-1,TRBV3-1,CASSHFWWPEAFF
TRBJ2-5,TRBV5-6,CASSLRQQTQYF
TRBJ2-7,TRBV20-1,CSARVWKASPTYEQYF
TRBJ1-2,TRBV10-3,CAIANRGNYGYTF
TRBJ2-5,TRBV2,CATRDTGKTQYF
TRBJ2-2,TRBV13,CASSVGTAKTGELFF
TRBJ2-2,TRBV5-1,CASSLAMPGELFF
TRBJ2-2,TRBV20-1,CSALDSGRADGELFF
TRBJ2-2,TRBV6-5,CASRPPGTIGELFF
TRBJ2-7,TRBV7-2,CASSLDWTAYEQYF
TRBJ2-7,TRBV10-3,CASRDGPYEQYF
TRBJ1-3,TRBV10-3,CAIRSGVVGDTIYF
TRBJ1-1,TRBV10-3,CAISAGHRPTEAFF
TRBJ1-5,TRBV20-1,CSAGQRNQPQHF
TRBJ1-2,TRBV7-9,CASSPVGAGYTF
TRBJ1-5,TRBV20-1,CSARGRETQHF
TRBJ1-6,TRBV7-9,CASSLISPASPLHF
TRBJ2-7,TRBV20-1,CGSGSGDAYEQYF
TRBJ1-1,TRBV15,CATSSNRVRGTEAFF
TRBJ1-5,TRBV7-3,CASSLRMGDQPQHF
TRBJ2-7,TRBV6-2/TRBV6-3,CASTWGGSSYEQYF
TRBJ2-7,TRBV2,CASSETTGDGEQYF
TRBJ2-1,TRBV10-1,CASSESKAGGNDEQFF
TRBJ2-7,TRBV5-1,CASSRGLAGSSTHEQYF
TRBJ1-1,TRBV7-6,CASSLEGSEAFF
TRBJ1-1,TRBV15,CATSRDSLYTEAFF
TRBJ1-1,TRBV5-1,CASRGQRNTEAFF
TRBJ2-7,TRBV5-1,CASSLEAGDQPQQYF
TRBJ2-5,TRBV11-2,CARSPQTIQETQYF
TRBJ2-5,TRBV19,CASSISRLAGETQYF
TRBJ2-7,TRBV20-1,CSASNIYEQYF
TRBJ1-5,TRBV24-1,CATSVGGGNQPQHF
TRBJ1-5,TRBV12-3/TRBV12-4,CASTKSAGNQPQHF
TRBJ2-7,TRBV25-1,CASTWESYEQYF